This T cell receptor beta chain was found in a study of cytomegalovirus exposure and HLA in healthy donors. Findings and limits, study-wide: The presence/absence work took it that sequencing depth was about the same across donors. For TCR beta chains, V- and J-gene trimming was later linked to a missense DCLRE1C variant. In vitro, three CMV-associated chains proved specific for CMV antigens. Reportedly, TCR beta sequences accurately predicted HLA-A and HLA-B alleles in most subjects.

This clone has only a few counts. Its antigen is undetermined. This CDR3 comprises 12 residues. Trimming at V came to 4 bases and at J to 15 bases, leaving 6 bases not matched to a gene. Per germline, CDR1 SGHRS and CDR2 YFSETQ. Primers: 60 Vbeta forward and 13 Jbeta reverse. Assay: immunoSEQ multiplex PCR; the TCRdb copy retains only in-frame clones and omits some. The sample has 150,000 to 200,000 clones; roughly 65% are singletons. The TCR comes from a man aged 18 to 30 in good health and CMV-seropositive. Sequencing used PBMCs. V is TRBV5-1 and J is TRBJ2-1; 11 bases are a match to TRBD1. CDR3 in amino acids: CASSTGQGDGFF. The CDR3, as DNA: TGCGCCAGCAGCACGGGACAGGGGGATGGGTTCTTC.